The 15 T cell receptor beta chains below were found in one sample sequenced in a study of blood T cell repertoires in COVID-19. Sequenced by immunoSEQ multiplex PCR; TCRdb stores in-frame clones only, minus some. The table records about 430,000 clones, around nine tenths of them present only once. The sample consisted of PBMCs or T cells enriched from blood (not recorded which). The receptors stem from a woman between 18 and 29 years old who had been exposed to COVID-19.

The chain links TRBV7-2 to TRBJ1-5; D possibly corresponds to TRBD1 (5 bases). Germline V lookup: CDR1 SGHTA, CDR2 FQGNSA. This CDR3 has 14 amino acids. The V gene lost 1 base and the J gene lost 4 bases, with 8 bases spanning the gap. CDR3 amino acids: CASSLVGGNQPQHF. The CDR3 coding sequence is TGTGCCAGCAGCTTAGTCGGGGGAAATCAGCCCCAGCATTTT. The complete variable domain, with remaining parts taken from reference TRBV7-2 and TRBJ1-5, reads GAGVSQSPSNKVTEKGKDVELRCDPISGHTALYWYRQSLGQGLEFLIYFQGNSAPDKSGLPSDRFSAERTGGSVSTLTIQRTQQEDSAVYLCASSLVGGNQPQHFGDGTRLSIL.

This sequence joins TRBV5-1 and TRBJ2-7; D is undetermined. Germline V CDR1 and CDR2: SGHRS, YFSETQ. The V end lost 2 bases, the J end lost 1 base, and 7 bases lay between the germline ends. This CDR3 comprises 13 residues. The CDR3 DNA is TGCGCCAGCAGCTTACGTCAGTCCTACGAGCAGTACTTC. Protein sequence: CASSLRQSYEQYF.

This chain connects TRBV6-6 to TRBJ2-3, with TRBD2 identical over 7 bases. V trimming: 5 bases; J trimming: 1 base; junction bases outside the gene matches: 6. From germline, CDR1 is MNHNY and CDR2 SVGAGI (reference sequence). This CDR3 has 15 residues. In DNA form, the CDR3 reads TGTGCCAGCAGTGACCCCGCGGGAGGCACAGATACGCAGTATTTT. Amino acid sequence: CASSDPAGGTDTQYF.

V is TRBV5-4 and J is TRBJ2-7; 9 bases map to TRBD1. The CDR3 runs 15 residues. V trimming: 4 bases; J trimming: 4 bases; junction bases outside the gene matches: 9. Germline CDR1 is SGHNT and CDR2 is YYREEE (reference sequence). CDR3 sequence: CASSETGTGTYEQYF. The CDR3 DNA reads TGTGCCAGCAGCGAGACCGGGACAGGGACATACGAGCAGTACTTC.

This clone was observed a few times. The chain recombines TRBV5-1 with TRBJ2-2, with a possible D match to TRBD2 (5 bases). CDR1 and CDR2 (germline): SGHRS, YFSETQ. Trimming cost V 4 bases and J 5 bases, with 12 bases left between them. This CDR3 region has 14 residues. The CDR3 DNA is TGCGCCAGCAGCCCCTGGACGGGGACCGGGGAGCTGTTTTTT. Its translation is CASSPWTGTGELFF.

This chain joins TRBV7-2 and TRBJ2-2; 10 nucleotides agree with TRBD2. V was pared by 1 base and J by 2 bases, with 4 bases of the junction left unmatched. Germline CDR1 is SGHTA and CDR2 is FQGNSA. The CDR3 contains 17 residues. The CDR3 sequence: CASSLGVAGGNTGELFF. The CDR3, as DNA: TGTGCCAGCAGCTTAGGGGTAGCGGGGGGAAACACCGGGGAGCTGTTTTTT. The variable domain in full, completed from reference TRBV7-2 and TRBJ2-2, reads GAGVSQSPSNKVTEKGKDVELRCDPISGHTALYWYRQSLGQGLEFLIYFQGNSAPDKSGLPSDRFSAERTGGSVSTLTIQRTQQEDSAVYLCASSLGVAGGNTGELFFGEGSRLTVL.

The V call is TRBV6-5, the J call TRBJ1-1, with D possibly matching TRBD1 (6 bases). Germline CDR1 is MNHEY and CDR2 is SVGAGI. The CDR3 length is 12 residues. Trimming stripped 4 bases from V and 8 bases from J, with 11 bases between. The CDR3 spells CASSFQGPEAFF. DNA of the CDR3: TGTGCCAGCAGTTTCCAGGGGCCGGAAGCTTTCTTT.

The rearrangement uses TRBV6-1 and TRBJ2-7, with 11 bases lining up with TRBD1. V lost 4 bases to trimming and J lost 3 bases; unmatched junction nucleotides: 8. CDR3 length equals 16 residues. Looked up from germline, CDR1 is MNHNS and CDR2 is SASEGT. DNA for the CDR3: TGTGCCAGCAGTGTTTTTGCCGGGACAGGGGGCTACGAGCAGTACTTC. It encodes CASSVFAGTGGYEQYF.

The chain combines TRBV7-2 with TRBJ1-2; TRBD1 agrees at 7 bases. The V gene end was trimmed by 6 bases and the J gene end by 4 bases; junction bases not matched to a gene: 11. This CDR3 has 15 amino acids. CDR1 is SGHTA, CDR2 FQGNSA, per germline. CDR3 region: CASRPGGQPTYGYTF. In DNA, the CDR3 is TGTGCCAGCAGACCTGGGGGACAGCCTACCTATGGCTACACCTTC.

The V gene is TRBV13, the J gene TRBJ1-3; D is undetermined. V lost 6 bases to trimming and J lost 0 bases, with 9 bases between them. This CDR3 is 14 amino acids long. Looked up from germline, CDR1 is PRHDT and CDR2 is FYEKMQ (reference sequence). CDR3 sequence: CASSPQTSGNTIYF. In DNA, the CDR3 is TGTGCCAGCAGTCCACAGACCTCTGGAAACACCATATATTTT.

The chain joins TRBV28 to TRBJ2-3; no firm D call. Trimming left V 6 bases short and J 4 bases short, with 20 bases between. The germline V gene has CDR1 MDHEN and CDR2 SYDVKM. The CDR3 totals 16 residues. CDR3 coding DNA: TGTGCCAGCAGGGCCCAAGAAGCGCGGTACGCAGATACGCAGTATTTT. Its protein product is CASRAQEARYADTQYF.

V and J are TRBV7-9 and TRBJ1-2; 9 bases are shared with TRBD1. The junction had 6 bases not matched to a gene; V was cut back by 2 bases and J by 8 bases. Germline CDR1 reads SEHNR; CDR2 reads FQNEAQ (reference sequence). The CDR3 has 14 amino acids. The CDR3 region is CASSLMVGQGGYTF. The CDR3 DNA follows: TGTGCCAGCAGCTTAATGGTGGGACAGGGAGGCTACACCTTC.

The chain combines TRBV4-1 with TRBJ1-4; 9 nucleotides match TRBD1. Germline loops: CDR1 MGHRA, CDR2 YSYEKL. V shed 3 bases and J 5 bases; nucleotides not matched to a gene: 1. The CDR3 has 14 amino acids. CDR3 sequence (DNA): TGCGCCAGCAGCCAGGGGACAGGGAATGAAAAACTGTTTTTT. Translating it yields CASSQGTGNEKLFF.

This chain links TRBV6-5 with TRBJ2-7; D may be TRBD1 (5 bases). Germline V gene lookup returns CDR1 MNHEY and CDR2 SVGAGI. This CDR3 comprises 13 residues. Deletions cut 4 bases from V and 0 bases from J, with 7 bases between. The CDR3 DNA sequence: TGTGCCAGCAGTTCAGGGTTCTCCTACGAGCAGTACTTC. Translation gives CASSSGFSYEQYF.

This chain joins TRBV4-1 and TRBJ2-7; 8 bases match TRBD1. Losses at the gene ends were 4 bases for V and 3 bases for J; bases not matched to a gene: 2. The CDR3 loop spans 13 amino acids. CDR1 is MGHRA, CDR2 YSYEKL, per germline. The CDR3 spells CASSLQGGYEQYF. The CDR3 DNA is TGCGCCAGCAGCCTACAGGGGGGCTACGAGCAGTACTTC.